This entry features one T cell receptor (beta chain) sequence. Its antigen is unknown. The data stem from a study of Ad26.COV2.S vaccination and SARS-CoV-2 variants. Study-level findings and limits: Vaccinees displayed broader spike-specific TCR repertoires than placebo recipients. Substantial breadth was reportedly displayed by spike-specific CD8+ and CD4+ T cell responses after vaccination.

The CDR3 has 16 residues. Germline loops: CDR1 MNHEY, CDR2 SVGAGI. Trimming took 7 bases from V and 3 from J, leaving 21 bases between them. Only in-frame clones appear in the TCRdb table, and some are missing; sequencing was by immunoSEQ multiplex PCR. The sample consists of just over 350,000 clones, just over 90% of them appearing once. The receptor comes from a human donor who had recovered from COVID-19. The chain combines TRBV6-5 with TRBJ1-1; D is perhaps TRBD1 (6 bases). The material was peripheral blood, obtained after recovery from COVID-19. CDR3 in amino acids: CASTFSITGIDTEAFF. The CDR3 nucleotides read TGTGCCAGCACTTTCTCGATCACAGGGATAGACACTGAAGCTTTCTTT.